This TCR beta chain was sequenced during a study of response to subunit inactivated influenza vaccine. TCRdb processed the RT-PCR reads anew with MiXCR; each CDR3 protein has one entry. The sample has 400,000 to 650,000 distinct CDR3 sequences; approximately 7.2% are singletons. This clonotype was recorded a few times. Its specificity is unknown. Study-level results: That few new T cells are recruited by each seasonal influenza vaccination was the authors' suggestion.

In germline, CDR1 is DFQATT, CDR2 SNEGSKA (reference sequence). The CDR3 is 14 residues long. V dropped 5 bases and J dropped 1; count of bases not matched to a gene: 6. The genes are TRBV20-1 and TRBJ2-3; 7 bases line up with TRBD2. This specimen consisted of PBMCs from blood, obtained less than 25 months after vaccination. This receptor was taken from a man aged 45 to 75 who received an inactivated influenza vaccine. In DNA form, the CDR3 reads TGCAGTGCTGGGGCTCGGGGGGGCACAGATACGCAGTATTTT. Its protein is CSAGARGGTDTQYF.